Presented here are 28 T cell receptor beta chains from one specimen sequenced in a study of blood T cell repertoires in COVID-19. Generated by immunoSEQ multiplex PCR, the TCRdb table keeps only in-frame clones and is missing some. The data hold 300,000 to 400,000 clones, with more than 75% observed a single time. Sample: PBMCs or T cells enriched from blood (not recorded which). The source of these receptors is a woman aged 25 to 39 with acute COVID-19.

J is TRBJ1-4 and V is TRBV2, with 8 bases lining up with TRBD1. The CDR3 is 15 residues long. Germline V gene sequence: CDR1 SNHLY, CDR2 FYNNEI. With 8 bases clipped from V and 7 bases from J, the junction kept 12 bases outside the gene matches. The CDR3 is CASRRGQGASEKLFF. The CDR3 region has the DNA TGTGCCAGCCGGCGCGGGCAGGGGGCGAGTGAAAAACTGTTTTTT.

The gene calls are TRBV14 and TRBJ1-5; the D gene is possibly TRBD1 (5 bases). The ends were cut back, 0 bases at V and 1 base at J, with 10 bases in the middle. Germline-derived CDR1 and CDR2 are SGHDN and FVKESK. The CDR3 spans 16 residues. The CDR3 region is CASSQDGRVSNQPQHF. CDR3 DNA: TGTGCCAGCAGCCAAGATGGCAGGGTAAGCAATCAGCCCCAGCATTTT.

J is TRBJ1-5 and V is TRBV6-6, with 8 bases identical to TRBD1. V shed 0 bases, J shed 2 bases, and the junction held 3 bases outside the gene matches. Germline V gene sequence: CDR1 MNHNY, CDR2 SVGAGI (reference sequence). The CDR3 consists of 16 residues. Here the CDR3 reads CASSYSLDRGNQPQHF. DNA for the CDR3: TGTGCCAGCAGTTACTCATTGGACAGGGGCAATCAGCCCCAGCATTTT.

This chain uses TRBV12-5 with TRBJ2-3; D unresolved. Germline V CDR1 and CDR2: LGHNT, FRNRAP. There are 15 residues in the CDR3. V was cut by 0 bases and J by 0 bases, with 7 bases left in between. As DNA, the CDR3 is TGTGCTAGTGGTTTGGTACACACCAGCACAGATACGCAGTATTTT. Translating it yields CASGLVHTSTDTQYF.

The rearrangement joins TRBV27 to TRBJ2-7; weak D call: TRBD1 (5 bases). The germline V and J ends were trimmed by 2 bases and 1 base, with 9 bases remaining between them. CDR1 and CDR2 from the germline V gene are MNHEY and SMNVEV (reference sequence). This CDR3 region has 14 residues. CDR3 in amino acids: CASSLGRASYEQYF. CDR3 coding DNA: TGTGCCAGCAGTTTAGGCAGGGCTTCCTACGAGCAGTACTTC.

J is TRBJ2-7 and V is TRBV5-5, with 9 bases fitting TRBD1. The CDR3 runs to 15 residues. Trimming at V came to 6 bases and at J to 3 bases, leaving 10 bases not matched to a gene. Germline V lookup: CDR1 SGHKS, CDR2 YYEKEE (reference sequence). CDR3 sequence (DNA): TGTGCCAGCACCTATCTCCAGACAGGGGGCTACGAGCAGTACTTC. Translated, it gives CASTYLQTGGYEQYF.

The chain has TRBV9 and TRBJ2-6; D might be TRBD2 (6 bases). V was clipped by 0 bases and J by 1 base, with 14 bases between them. In germline, CDR1 is SGDLS, CDR2 YYNGEE. This CDR3 has 18 amino acids. CDR3 DNA sequence: TGTGCCAGCAGCGTAGTTTCGGACTACCAATCTGGGGCCAACGTCCTGACTTTC. It specifies CASSVVSDYQSGANVLTF.

J is TRBJ2-3 and V is TRBV18; TRBD2 matches at 9 bases. Germline V gives CDR1 KGHSH, CDR2 LQKENI. V lost 2 bases, J lost 2 bases, and 5 bases stayed unmatched. This CDR3 comprises 16 residues. The CDR3 loop is CASSPTSGGPTDTQYF. The CDR3 DNA sequence: TGTGCCAGCTCACCAACCAGCGGGGGGCCCACAGATACGCAGTATTTT. Full variable domain (missing parts from reference TRBV18 and TRBJ2-3): NAGVMQNPRHLVRRRGQEARLRCSPMKGHSHVYWYRQLPEEGLKFMVYLQKENIIDESGMPKERFSAEFPKEGPSILRIQQVVRGDSAAYFCASSPTSGGPTDTQYFGPGTRLTVL.

The chain joins TRBV4-3 to TRBJ2-7; TRBD2 aligns across 9 bases. The CDR3 has 16 amino acids. Losses at the gene ends were 1 base for V and 7 bases for J; bases not matched to a gene: 11. The germline V gene has CDR1 LGHNA and CDR2 YSLEER. The CDR3 DNA is TGCGCCAGCAGCCAAGGGGTAGTAGCGGGGGTAGATGAGCAGTACTTC. Translation: CASSQGVVAGVDEQYF.

The chain links TRBV18 to TRBJ2-5; TRBD2 might be the D (6 bases). The V end lost 3 bases, the J end lost 4 bases, and 12 bases lay between the germline ends. CDR3 length: 14 residues. The germline gives CDR1 KGHSH, CDR2 LQKENI. CDR3 DNA: TGTGCCAGCTCACCTGGACTACCCCCAGAGACCCAGTACTTC. Translation gives CASSPGLPPETQYF.

This clone was counted a single time. The rearrangement uses TRBV27 and TRBJ2-7, with TRBD1 matching 7 bases. The V and J ends lost 5 bases and 0 bases, in that order; junction bases with no gene match: 10. The CDR3 contains 16 residues. From germline, CDR1 is MNHEY and CDR2 SMNVEV (reference sequence). The CDR3: CASSTIAGTVSYEQYF. The DNA of the CDR3 is TGTGCCAGCAGTACCATTGCCGGGACAGTCTCCTACGAGCAGTACTTC.

V usage is TRBV6-5 and J usage is TRBJ1-1; D might be TRBD1 (5 bases). Trimming cost V 0 bases and J 2 bases, with 10 bases left between them. CDR3 length: 15 residues. Germline values: CDR1 MNHEY, CDR2 SVGAGI. The CDR3, as DNA: TGTGCCAGCAGTTACTCGGCCAGGGCCAACACTGAAGCTTTCTTT. Its protein is CASSYSARANTEAFF.

This chain joins TRBV5-1 and TRBJ2-5, with D tentatively TRBD1 (5 bases). Between the trimmed V and J ends, which lost 0 bases and 7 bases, there was a span of 10 bases. CDR3 size: 13 residues. Germline CDR1 reads SGHRS; CDR2 reads YFSETQ. In DNA form, the CDR3 reads TGCGCCAGCAGCTTGGGACAGCAGGGGACCCAGTACTTC. Translated: CASSLGQQGTQYF.

The chain recombines TRBV4-1 with TRBJ2-3; D is perhaps TRBD1 (5 bases). Trimming pared 1 base from V and 1 base from J, leaving 15 bases between. The CDR3 spans 17 residues. In germline, CDR1 is MGHRA, CDR2 YSYEKL. Here the CDR3 DNA reads TGCGCCAGCAGCCAAGTGGCTCAACAGACAGGCACAGATACGCAGTATTTT. Protein product: CASSQVAQQTGTDTQYF.

The J gene is TRBJ2-1, the V gene TRBV4-1; D unclear. This CDR3 comprises 14 residues. With 1 base removed from V and 7 bases from J, the gap between germline ends came to 11 bases. Germline CDR1 MGHRA, CDR2 YSYEKL. The DNA of the CDR3 is TGCGCCAGCAGCCAAGTGAGCCAGGCTAATGAGCAGTTCTTC. Translated, it gives CASSQVSQANEQFF.

This clone was observed a few times. The chain carries TRBV15 and TRBJ1-2; D uncertain. V was cut by 0 bases and J by 2 bases, with 13 bases left in between. The CDR3 has 16 residues. The germline CDR1 and CDR2 sequences are LNHNV and YYDKDF (reference sequence). Here the CDR3 DNA reads TGTGCCACCAGCAGAGATGGATGGGCCCTAAACTATGGCTACACCTTC. Encoded protein: CATSRDGWALNYGYTF. Full variable domain (outside the CDR3, taken from reference TRBV15 and TRBJ1-2): DAMVIQNPRYQVTQFGKPVTLSCSQTLNHNVMYWYQQKSSQAPKLLFHYYDKDFNNEADTPDNFQSRRPNTSFCFLDIRSPGLGDTAMYLCATSRDGWALNYGYTFGSGTRLTVV.

The chain carries TRBV7-8 and TRBJ2-1, with D perhaps matching TRBD1 (6 bases). The CDR3 is made up of 13 amino acids. V was pared by 2 bases and J by 8 bases, with 10 bases between. Germline V gene lookup returns CDR1 SGHVS and CDR2 FQNEAQ. The CDR3 DNA follows: TGTGCCAGCAGCTTAAAACCAGGGGATGAGCAGTTCTTC. This codes for CASSLKPGDEQFF.

The V call is TRBV6-6, the J call TRBJ2-7, with TRBD1 matching 10 bases. The CDR3 is made up of 13 amino acids. The germline V gene has CDR1 MNHNY and CDR2 SVGAGI (reference sequence). J gave up 5 bases and V 9 bases, and 7 bases lay outside the gene matches. The CDR3 DNA is TGTGCCAGTTCCGGGACAGGGGTCCACGAGCAGTACTTC. Its translation: CASSGTGVHEQYF.

This chain uses TRBV5-1 with TRBJ1-6, with 7 bases lining up with TRBD1. This CDR3 is built from 15 residues. The J segment lost 7 bases and the V segment lost 0 bases, leaving 4 bases of the junction unmatched. The germline V gene has CDR1 SGHRS and CDR2 YFSETQ. CDR3 sequence: CASSLEARGNSPLHF. Here the CDR3 DNA reads TGCGCCAGCAGCTTGGAGGCCAGGGGGAATTCACCCCTCCACTTT.

The V gene is TRBV10-3, the J gene TRBJ1-1; D is unclear. CDR1 and CDR2 from the germline V gene are ENHRY and SYGVKD. Trimming stripped 4 bases from V and 0 bases from J, with 12 bases between. This CDR3 contains 15 residues. CDR3 amino acids: CAISVELTMNTEAFF. Written as DNA, the CDR3 is TGTGCCATCAGTGTCGAGCTTACCATGAACACTGAAGCTTTCTTT.

The gene calls are TRBV5-4 and TRBJ1-3; D is undetermined. Trimming pared 1 base from V and 0 bases from J, leaving 8 bases between. CDR3 size: 15 residues. CDR1 is SGHNT and CDR2 is YYREEE in the germline V gene (reference sequence). CDR3 DNA: TGTGCCAGCAGCTTGTTCGAGAGCTCTGGAAACACCATATATTTT. It encodes CASSLFESSGNTIYF. Full variable domain (outside the CDR3, taken from reference TRBV5-4 and TRBJ1-3): ETGVTQSPTHLIKTRGQQVTLRCSSQSGHNTVSWYQQALGQGPQFIFQYYREEENGRGNFPPRFSGLQFPNYSSELNVNALELDDSALYLCASSLFESSGNTIYFGEGSWLTVV.

The rearrangement links TRBV15 to TRBJ2-7; TRBD1 matches at 7 bases. The CDR3 length is 15 residues. V shed 0 bases and J 4 bases; nucleotides not matched to a gene: 6. The germline V gene encodes CDR1 LNHNV and CDR2 YYDKDF (reference sequence). The CDR3 sequence: CATSRDDREYYEQYF. CDR3 coding DNA: TGTGCCACCAGCAGAGACGACAGGGAATATTACGAGCAGTACTTC.

The chain uses TRBV7-2 and TRBJ1-2; TRBD1 agrees at 7 bases. This CDR3 has 13 residues. The junction had 9 bases not matched to a gene; V was cut back by 7 bases and J by 7 bases. The germline CDR1 and CDR2 sequences are SGHTA and FQGNSA. The CDR3: CASTTRQGSGYTF. The CDR3 DNA sequence: TGTGCCAGCACCACAAGACAGGGCTCTGGCTACACCTTC.

This chain links TRBV27 with TRBJ1-6; 10 positions agree with TRBD1. This CDR3 is built from 15 residues. The V gene end was trimmed by 3 bases and the J gene end by 10 bases; junction bases not matched to a gene: 6. In germline, CDR1 is MNHEY, CDR2 SMNVEV (reference sequence). DNA for the CDR3: TGTGCCAGCAGTTTTAAGGACAGGGGGGAGTCACCCCTCCACTTT. It yields the protein CASSFKDRGESPLHF.

The genes are TRBV12-3 or TRBV12-4 and TRBJ1-1; unclear D gene. Trimming removed 7 bases from V and 10 bases from J, with 16 bases in between. The CDR3 is 12 residues long. The CDR3: CASTFNSPPAFF. The DNA for the CDR3 is TGTGCCAGCACTTTCAACTCTCCGCCAGCTTTCTTT.

This clone is a singleton in its sample. The gene calls are TRBV7-9 and TRBJ1-3; no clear D. From germline, CDR1 is SEHNR and CDR2 FQNEAQ (reference sequence). Trimming removed 4 bases from V and 1 base from J, with 8 bases in between. This CDR3 contains 14 residues. The CDR3 nucleotides are TGTGCCAGCAGCTACGGGAGGTCTGGAAACACCATATATTTT. Its protein is CASSYGRSGNTIYF.

The chain is built from TRBV30 and TRBJ2-3, with 8 bases fitting TRBD2. The CDR3 has 18 amino acids. Germline V CDR1 and CDR2: GTSNPN, SVGIG (reference sequence). The V and J ends lost 4 bases and 4 bases, in that order; junction bases with no gene match: 19. DNA of the CDR3: TGTGCCTGGACCCCCTTCCCCTTGCGGACGGGGGGGCCAGATACGCAGTATTTT. This translates into CAWTPFPLRTGGPDTQYF.

V is TRBV5-6 and J is TRBJ2-7, with TRBD1 identical over 8 bases. Germline CDR1 SGHDT, CDR2 YYEEEE. J lost 4 bases, V lost 0 bases, and 6 bases had no gene match. The CDR3 consists of 15 residues. The CDR3 DNA reads as TGTGCCAGCAGCTTGGTCGGCAGGGGGCTATACGAGCAGTACTTC. Its protein product is CASSLVGRGLYEQYF. The variable domain in full, with the rest retrieved from reference TRBV5-6 and TRBJ2-7, is DAGVTQSPTHLIKTRGQQVTLRCSPKSGHDTVSWYQQALGQGPQFIFQYYEEEERQRGNFPDRFSGHQFPNYSSELNVNALLLGDSALYLCASSLVGRGLYEQYFGPGTRLTVT.